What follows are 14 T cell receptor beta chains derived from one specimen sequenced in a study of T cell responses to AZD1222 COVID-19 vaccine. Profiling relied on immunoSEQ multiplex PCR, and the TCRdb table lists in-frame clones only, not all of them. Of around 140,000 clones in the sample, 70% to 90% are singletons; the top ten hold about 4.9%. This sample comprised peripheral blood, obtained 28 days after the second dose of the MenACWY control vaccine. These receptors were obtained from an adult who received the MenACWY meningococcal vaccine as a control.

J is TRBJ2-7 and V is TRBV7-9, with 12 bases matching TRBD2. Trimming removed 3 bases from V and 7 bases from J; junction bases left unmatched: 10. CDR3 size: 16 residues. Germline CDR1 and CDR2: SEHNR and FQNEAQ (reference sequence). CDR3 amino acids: CASSFFPASGREEQYF. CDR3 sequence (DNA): TGTGCCAGCAGCTTTTTTCCCGCTAGCGGGAGGGAGGAGCAGTACTTC.

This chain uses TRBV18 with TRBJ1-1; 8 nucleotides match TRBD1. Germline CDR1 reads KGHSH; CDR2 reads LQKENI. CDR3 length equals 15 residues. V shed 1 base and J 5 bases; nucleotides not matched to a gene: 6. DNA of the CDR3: TGTGCCAGCTCACCACTCGCAGGGACAGGTACTGAAGCTTTCTTT. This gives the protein CASSPLAGTGTEAFF.

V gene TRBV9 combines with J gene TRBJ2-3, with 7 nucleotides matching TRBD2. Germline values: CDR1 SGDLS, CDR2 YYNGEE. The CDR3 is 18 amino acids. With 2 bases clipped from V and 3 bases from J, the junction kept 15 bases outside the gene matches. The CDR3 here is CASSVREGGLGGTDTQYF. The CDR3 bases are TGTGCCAGCAGCGTTCGAGAGGGAGGGCTTGGGGGGACAGATACGCAGTATTTT.

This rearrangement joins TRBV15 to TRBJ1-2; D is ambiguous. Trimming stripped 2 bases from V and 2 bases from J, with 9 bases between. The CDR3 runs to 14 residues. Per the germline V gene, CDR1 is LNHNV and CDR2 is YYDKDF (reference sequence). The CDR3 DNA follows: TGTGCCACCAGCAGAACCCAGACAAACTATGGCTACACCTTC. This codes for CATSRTQTNYGYTF.

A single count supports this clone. CDR3 coding DNA: TGTGCCAGCAGCCGTAGGGACGGGCAAAGAAAACTGTTTTTT. Its translation: CASSRRDGQRKLFF. This chain connects TRBV7-8 to TRBJ1-4; perhaps TRBD1 as D (5 bases). Trimming removed 5 bases from V and 10 bases from J, with 17 bases in between. Germline lookup yields CDR1 SGHVS and CDR2 FQNEAQ. The CDR3 runs to 14 residues.

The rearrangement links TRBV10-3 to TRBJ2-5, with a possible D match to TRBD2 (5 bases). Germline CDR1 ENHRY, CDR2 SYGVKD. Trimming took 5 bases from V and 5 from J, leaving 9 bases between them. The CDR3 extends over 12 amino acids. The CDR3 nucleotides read TGTGCCATCAGTAGGACTGGCGAGACCCAGTACTTC. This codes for CAISRTGETQYF.

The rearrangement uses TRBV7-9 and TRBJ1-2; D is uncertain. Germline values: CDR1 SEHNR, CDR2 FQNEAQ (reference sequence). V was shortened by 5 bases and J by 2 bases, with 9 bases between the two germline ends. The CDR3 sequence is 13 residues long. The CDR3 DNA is TGTGCCAGCAGCATAGACATCAACTATGGCTACACCTTC. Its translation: CASSIDINYGYTF.

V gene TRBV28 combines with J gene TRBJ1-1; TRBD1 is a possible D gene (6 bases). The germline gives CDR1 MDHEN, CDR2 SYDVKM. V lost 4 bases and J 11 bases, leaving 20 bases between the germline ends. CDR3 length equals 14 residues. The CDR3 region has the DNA TGTGCCAGCAGTTCGCCCCTTTTAGCCCAGGGGGCTTTCTTT. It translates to CASSSPLLAQGAFF.

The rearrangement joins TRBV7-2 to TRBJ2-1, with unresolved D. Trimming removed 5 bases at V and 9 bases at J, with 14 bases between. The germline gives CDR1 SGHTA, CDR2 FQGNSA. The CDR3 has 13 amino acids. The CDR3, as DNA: TGTGCCAGCAGCCTCGGGCCCGGCGGTGAGCAGTTCTTC. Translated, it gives CASSLGPGGEQFF.

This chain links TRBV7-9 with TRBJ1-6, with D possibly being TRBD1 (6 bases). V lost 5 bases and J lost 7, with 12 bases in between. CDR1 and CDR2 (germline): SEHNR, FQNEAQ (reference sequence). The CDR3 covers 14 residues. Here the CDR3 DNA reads TGTGCCAGCAGCCAAGGGGGGGGGAATTCACCCCTCCACTTT. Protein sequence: CASSQGGGNSPLHF.

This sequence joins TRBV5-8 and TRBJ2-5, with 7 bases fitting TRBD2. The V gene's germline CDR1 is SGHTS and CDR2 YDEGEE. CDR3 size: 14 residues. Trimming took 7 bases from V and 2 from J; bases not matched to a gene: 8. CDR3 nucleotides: TGTGCCAGCCGCAAATGGGGACTACAAGAGACCCAGTACTTC. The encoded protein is CASRKWGLQETQYF.

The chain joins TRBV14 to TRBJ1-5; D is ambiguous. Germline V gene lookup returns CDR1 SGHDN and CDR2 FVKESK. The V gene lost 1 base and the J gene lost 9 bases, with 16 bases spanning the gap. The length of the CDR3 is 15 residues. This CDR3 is CASSQGGAGPRPQHF. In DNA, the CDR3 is TGTGCCAGCAGCCAAGGAGGAGCCGGCCCCAGGCCCCAGCATTTT.

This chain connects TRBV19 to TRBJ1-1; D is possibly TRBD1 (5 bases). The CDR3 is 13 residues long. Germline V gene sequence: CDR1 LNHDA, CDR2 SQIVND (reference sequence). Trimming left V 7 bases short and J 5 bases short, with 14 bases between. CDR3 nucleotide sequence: TGTGCCAGTACCTGGCGGGGGAATACTGAAGCTTTCTTT. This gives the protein CASTWRGNTEAFF.

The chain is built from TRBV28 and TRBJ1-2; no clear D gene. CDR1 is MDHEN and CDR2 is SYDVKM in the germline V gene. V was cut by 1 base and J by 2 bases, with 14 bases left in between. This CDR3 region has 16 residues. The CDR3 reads CASSLFSQRENYGYTF. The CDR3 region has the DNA TGTGCCAGCAGTTTATTCAGCCAGAGGGAAAACTATGGCTACACCTTC.